Below, 30 T cell receptor beta chains from the same sample are listed, as sequenced in a study of T cells after posttransplantation cyclophosphamide (dated by TCRdb to 2015 to 2016). Libraries were built with the immunoSEQ multiplex PCR assay. The table comes from immuneACCESS by way of TCRdb, which keeps in-frame sequences with V and J called. Part of the clones is missing from these tables; in studies checked, under half for an unresolved V gene and the rest for unknown reasons. With just under 7,500 clones recorded, this sample contains no clone counted only once. Nearly 55% of the sample is in the top ten clones. The sample's treatment or condition label is to be understood as: high-dose cyclophosphamide on days +3 and +4 as single-agent GVHD prophylaxis. Patients in the PTCy group got busulfan and fludarabine conditioning, a marrow graft from a related or unrelated donor, and cyclophosphamide on days +3 and +4.

Sample: PBMCs, taken after allogeneic stem cell transplant with posttransplant cyclophosphamide. The receptors originated from a male patient aged 45-60 years who received an allogeneic stem cell transplant from an unrelated donor, was CMV-positive, and had acute GVHD only. After a transplant, not all T cells may be the patient's own; some may come from the graft donor.

At least ten counts were recorded for this clone. The chain couples TRBV5-6 to TRBJ1-5; no definite D call. The germline V gene has CDR1 SGHDT and CDR2 YYEEEE. V lost 4 bases and J 7 bases, leaving 15 bases between the germline ends. The CDR3 spans 14 residues. Written as DNA, the CDR3 is TGTGCCAGCAGCCTAGGCCCCGGCGGGCAGCCCCAGCATTTT. Translation gives CASSLGPGGQPQHF.

This chain uses TRBV7-9 with TRBJ2-1; TRBD1 is a possible D gene (5 bases). This CDR3 contains 15 residues. Germline-derived CDR1 and CDR2 are SEHNR and FQNEAQ (reference sequence). Trimming removed 2 bases at V and 9 bases at J, with 17 bases between. The CDR3 loop reads CASSLLQGSGVEQFF. The CDR3 bases are TGTGCCAGCAGCTTATTGCAGGGTAGTGGAGTTGAGCAGTTCTTC.

This clone appeared many times. The chain joins TRBV5-4 to TRBJ1-1; unclear D gene. Deletions cut 2 bases from V and 0 bases from J, with 8 bases between. Germline CDR1 is SGHNT and CDR2 is YYREEE (reference sequence). The CDR3 has 14 residues. In DNA form, the CDR3 reads TGTGCCAGCAGCTTAACCCCTATGAACACTGAAGCTTTCTTT. Translating it yields CASSLTPMNTEAFF.

This clone showed up many times. V gene TRBV2 combines with J gene TRBJ1-5; no definite D call. The V end was cut by 2 bases, the J end by 2 bases, with 7 bases between. This CDR3 region has 14 residues. Germline CDR1 SNHLY, CDR2 FYNNEI. CDR3 nucleotides: TGTGCCAGCAGTGAATACAGAGGCAATCAGCCCCAGCATTTT. This encodes CASSEYRGNQPQHF.

This clone is termed medium-sized. The V gene is TRBV5-1, the J gene TRBJ1-4, with D possibly being TRBD1 (5 bases). This CDR3 has 13 residues. Trimming shortened V by 4 bases and J by 4 bases, and 8 bases separated the two germline ends. CDR1 and CDR2 from the germline V gene are SGHRS and YFSETQ. CDR3 sequence reads: CASSLTVNEKLFF. CDR3 DNA sequence: TGCGCCAGCAGCCTGACAGTTAATGAAAAACTGTTTTTT. The whole variable domain, remainder taken from reference TRBV5-1 and TRBJ1-4, is KAGVTQTPRYLIKTRGQQVTLSCSPISGHRSVSWYQQTPGQGLQFLFEYFSETQRNKGNFPGRFSGRQFSNSRSEMNVSTLELGDSALYLCASSLTVNEKLFFGSGTQLSVL.

The chain is built from TRBV30 and TRBJ2-7; D ambiguous. The CDR3 covers 13 residues. Trimming removed 3 bases from V and 2 bases from J, with 11 bases in between. Germline V gene sequence: CDR1 GTSNPN, CDR2 SVGIG (reference sequence). The CDR3, as DNA: TGTGCCTGGAGGAAGAGCGCAACCTACGAGCAGTACTTC. Its translation is CAWRKSATYEQYF.

Many counts were recorded for this clone. The rearrangement uses TRBV5-1 and TRBJ2-6; 12 nucleotides match TRBD2. CDR1 SGHRS and CDR2 YFSETQ come from the germline V gene. The CDR3 totals 18 residues. V gave up 5 bases and J gave up 1 base; unmatched junction bases: 7. The CDR3 nucleotides read TGCGCCAGCAGTTCTAGCGGGGGGGCCTCATCTGGGGCCAACGTCCTGACTTTC. As protein: CASSSSGGASSGANVLTF.

This clone turned up a few times. The chain joins TRBV9 to TRBJ2-1; 14 nucleotides line up with TRBD2. The CDR3 consists of 15 residues. From germline, CDR1 is SGDLS and CDR2 YYNGEE. J was trimmed by 7 bases and V by 4 bases; bases with no gene match: 4. Here the CDR3 DNA reads TGTGCCAGCAGCCAGACTAGCGGGGGGGGGAATGAGCAGTTCTTC. Its translation: CASSQTSGGGNEQFF.

This clone is medium-sized (0.01 to 0.1%) by share. V gene TRBV25-1 combines with J gene TRBJ1-2; no firm D call. V was pared by 4 bases and J by 2 bases, with 8 bases between. CDR3 size: 13 residues. In germline, CDR1 is MGHDK, CDR2 SYGVNS. CDR3 sequence: CASSVSLNYGYTF. CDR3 nucleotide sequence: TGTGCCAGCAGTGTTTCACTCAACTATGGCTACACCTTC.

This clone was seen only a few times. Since a much larger clone is just one base distant, this may be a read error. The V call is TRBV28, the J call TRBJ1-1, with 7 bases fitting TRBD1. The germline V gene encodes CDR1 MDHEN and CDR2 SYDVKM. The ends lost 5 bases at V and 5 bases at J; junction bases unmatched: 11. The CDR3 sequence is 15 residues long. The CDR3 bases are TGTGCCAGCAGTGTAGTCGAGGGGGCGTCAACTGAAGCTTTCTTT. Translating it yields CASSVVEGASTEAFF.

In its sample, this clone was seen many times. The rearrangement joins TRBV4-3 to TRBJ2-7, with D perhaps TRBD1 (6 bases). The CDR3 is 14 amino acids. V was clipped by 1 base and J by 4 bases, with 11 bases between them. CDR1 and CDR2 (germline): LGHNA, YSLEER. The CDR3, as DNA: TGCGCCAGCAGCCAAGGTTCAGGGGCGTACGAGCAGTACTTC. Translated: CASSQGSGAYEQYF.

The table lists this clone with many counts. This sequence joins TRBV4-1 and TRBJ2-3; TRBD2 matches at 12 bases. The CDR3 runs to 14 residues. Per germline, CDR1 MGHRA and CDR2 YSYEKL. V gave up 0 bases and J gave up 12 bases; unmatched junction bases: 4. CDR3 in amino acids: CASSQDWTSGIQYF. CDR3 bases: TGCGCCAGCAGCCAAGATTGGACTAGCGGGATACAGTATTTT.

This clone was counted ten times or more. The chain is built from TRBV7-2 and TRBJ2-5; D is undetermined. Germline V lookup: CDR1 SGHTA, CDR2 FQGNSA. The CDR3 totals 11 residues. Trimming cost V 5 bases and J 3 bases, with 4 bases left between them. The CDR3 here is CASSPKETQYF. The CDR3 bases are TGTGCCAGCAGCCCCAAAGAGACCCAGTACTTC.

This clone was seen repeatedly, ten times or more. The chain combines TRBV27 with TRBJ2-4; possibly TRBD1 for D (6 bases). The V and J ends lost 4 bases and 7 bases respectively, with 20 bases between them. There are 16 residues in the CDR3. Germline-derived CDR1 and CDR2 are MNHEY and SMNVEV (reference sequence). The CDR3 nucleotides read TGTGCCAGCAGTTCGTGGGGGCGCGGATCGGACAACATTCAGTACTTC. Its protein is CASSSWGRGSDNIQYF.

The chain uses TRBV5-1 and TRBJ2-1, with TRBD2 matching over 12 bases. The CDR3 is 18 amino acids. Germline assignment: CDR1 SGHRS and CDR2 YFSETQ. J gave up 5 bases and V 3 bases, and 12 bases lay outside the gene matches. CDR3 DNA: TGCGCCAGCAGCTCCGGGACTAGCGGGCCGGCGGGAGACAATGAGCAGTTCTTC. It encodes CASSSGTSGPAGDNEQFF.

This clone has ten or more counts. The chain carries TRBV27 and TRBJ2-7, with D perhaps TRBD2 (6 bases). Germline CDR1 and CDR2: MNHEY and SMNVEV (reference sequence). The CDR3 has 14 amino acids. The V end lost 2 bases, the J end lost 3 bases, and 11 bases lay between the germline ends. The CDR3 DNA follows: TGTGCCAGCAGTTTAGTTGGGGGGAGCTACGAGCAGTACTTC. Protein: CASSLVGGSYEQYF.

The table lists this clone with many counts. The chain carries TRBV29-1 and TRBJ1-5; TRBD1 agrees at 10 bases. This CDR3 contains 15 residues. Germline V gene lookup returns CDR1 SQVTM and CDR2 ANQGSEA. V shed 6 bases, J shed 4 bases, and the junction held 9 bases outside the gene matches. The CDR3 spells CSVKTTGGRNQPQHF. The CDR3 DNA is TGCAGCGTGAAAACGACAGGGGGCAGGAATCAGCCCCAGCATTTT. The whole variable domain, filled in from reference TRBV29-1 and TRBJ1-5, reads SAVISQKPSRDICQRGTSLTIQCQVDSQVTMMFWYRQQPGQSLTLIATANQGSEATYESGFVIDKFPISRPNLTFSTLTVSNMSPEDSSIYLCSVKTTGGRNQPQHFGDGTRLSIL.

This clone was observed at least ten times. The V and J genes are TRBV5-6 and TRBJ2-3, with D possibly TRBD2 on 5 matching bases. The V gene lost 4 bases and the J gene lost 4 bases, with 10 bases spanning the gap. The CDR3 covers 13 residues. The germline V gene has CDR1 SGHDT and CDR2 YYEEEE. The CDR3 bases are TGTGCCAGCAGCCAGGAGAGGGCAGATACGCAGTATTTT. Amino acid sequence: CASSQERADTQYF.

This clone was observed a few times. In DNA, the CDR3 is TGTGCCAGCAGGGCTATAACACTAGCGGGGTCTGAAGAGACCCAGTACTTC. It encodes CASRAITLAGSEETQYF. V usage is TRBV11-2 and J usage is TRBJ2-5; 10 bases line up with TRBD2. Germline CDR1 SGHAT, CDR2 FQNNGV. The CDR3 sequence is 17 residues long. V shed 6 bases and J 3 bases; nucleotides not matched to a gene: 13.

The table lists this clone with many counts. The CDR3 DNA follows: TGTGCCAGTACGGGGGAGCCGATGGACAATTCACCCCTCCACTTT. Encoded protein: CASTGEPMDNSPLHF. The rearrangement uses TRBV19 and TRBJ1-6; tentative D call: TRBD1 (5 bases). The V gene lost 7 bases and the J gene lost 7 bases, with 17 bases spanning the gap. This CDR3 has 15 amino acids. Looked up from germline, CDR1 is LNHDA and CDR2 is SQIVND (reference sequence).

This clone was recorded at least ten times. V and J are TRBV13 and TRBJ2-4; TRBD2 might be the D (5 bases). Trimming left V 5 bases short and J 0 bases short, with 14 bases between. The CDR3 runs to 16 residues. CDR1 PRHDT and CDR2 FYEKMQ come from the germline V gene (reference sequence). Here the CDR3 reads CASSTLPTRAKNIQYF. CDR3 sequence (DNA): TGTGCCAGCAGCACCCTTCCTACTAGAGCCAAAAACATTCAGTACTTC.

This clone was seen ten or more times. The gene calls are TRBV19 and TRBJ1-5; D uncertain. The CDR3 covers 15 residues. Trimming cost V 4 bases and J 2 bases, with 12 bases left between them. Germline V gene lookup returns CDR1 LNHDA and CDR2 SQIVND (reference sequence). CDR3 sequence (DNA): TGTGCCAGTAGTACGGGAAGATACGGCAATCAGCCCCAGCATTTT. Its translation: CASSTGRYGNQPQHF.

This clone was recorded a few times. The chain couples TRBV27 to TRBJ1-4; D gene uncertain. Germline loops: CDR1 MNHEY, CDR2 SMNVEV (reference sequence). The CDR3 totals 14 residues. With 3 bases removed from V and 0 bases from J, the gap between germline ends came to 5 bases. The CDR3 reads CASSLAPTNEKLFF. In DNA, the CDR3 is TGTGCCAGCAGTTTGGCCCCAACTAATGAAAAACTGTTTTTT.

Ten or more counts support this clone. The rearrangement uses TRBV4-1 and TRBJ1-3; the match to TRBD1 covers 7 bases. Trimming at V came to 1 base and at J to 2 bases, leaving 2 bases not matched to a gene. Germline CDR1 is MGHRA and CDR2 is YSYEKL. The CDR3 is made up of 15 amino acids. CDR3 loop: CASSQGQGTGNTIYF. In DNA form, the CDR3 reads TGCGCCAGCAGCCAAGGACAGGGAACTGGAAACACCATATATTTT.

This clone was counted many times. The chain is built from TRBV4-1 and TRBJ2-1, with 10 bases identical to TRBD2. Germline V gives CDR1 MGHRA, CDR2 YSYEKL. This CDR3 comprises 16 residues. The V segment lost 0 bases and the J segment 7 bases; nucleotides outside the gene matches: 6. The CDR3 is CASSQDSASGSNEQFF. The CDR3 DNA reads TGCGCCAGCAGCCAAGATTCGGCTAGCGGGAGTAATGAGCAGTTCTTC.

This sequence joins TRBV29-1 and TRBJ1-2, with D uncertain. The CDR3 runs 11 residues. Trimming removed 4 bases at V and 6 bases at J, with 9 bases between. From germline, CDR1 is SQVTM and CDR2 ANQGSEA. CDR3 protein: CSVGQGDGYTF. As DNA, the CDR3 is TGCAGCGTTGGACAAGGCGATGGCTACACCTTC.

Details on this clone: The junction and the germline gene differ at one end; a read error may be behind it. This chain links TRBV2 with TRBJ2-3; 7 bases fit TRBD2. The CDR3 has 16 amino acids. The germline V gene encodes CDR1 SNHLY and CDR2 FYNNEI. CDR3 sequence: CASTSWIGRAPDTQYF. CDR3 sequence (DNA): TGTGCCAGTACGAGCTGGATTGGGAGGGCCCCAGATACGCAGTATTTC.

This clone was seen repeatedly, ten times or more. The gene calls are TRBV4-1 and TRBJ1-1; tentatively, D is TRBD1 (5 bases). V was shortened by 8 bases and J by 1 base, with 14 bases between the two germline ends. Germline V lookup: CDR1 MGHRA, CDR2 YSYEKL. The CDR3 spans 14 residues. DNA for the CDR3: TGCGCCAGCCGGGGGGTTTTGAGGAACACTGAAGCTTTCTTT. Translation: CASRGVLRNTEAFF.

This clone was counted only a few times. CDR3 DNA: TGTGCCAGCTCACCAGCGGGGGCGGGCAGGGAGACCCAGTACTTC. Amino acids: CASSPAGAGRETQYF. This sequence joins TRBV18 and TRBJ2-5, with D possibly TRBD2 on 7 matching bases. V was pared by 2 bases and J by 5 bases, with 15 bases between. The CDR3 consists of 15 residues. The germline V gene encodes CDR1 KGHSH and CDR2 LQKENI.

This clone turned up a few times. The rearrangement joins TRBV7-2 to TRBJ2-3; 11 bases match TRBD2. Germline values: CDR1 SGHTA, CDR2 FQGNSA. The CDR3 length is 16 residues. V trimming: 5 bases; J trimming: 6 bases; junction bases outside the gene matches: 10. This CDR3 reads CASSPTSGTLWDTQYF. CDR3 DNA sequence: TGTGCCAGCAGCCCGACTAGCGGGACTCTCTGGGATACGCAGTATTTT. Full variable domain (missing parts from reference TRBV7-2 and TRBJ2-3): GAGVSQSPSNKVTEKGKDVELRCDPISGHTALYWYRQSLGQGLEFLIYFQGNSAPDKSGLPSDRFSAERTGGSVSTLTIQRTQQEDSAVYLCASSPTSGTLWDTQYFGPGTRLTVL.